Shown below are 30 T cell receptor beta chains from a single sample sequenced in a study of T cells in Graves' hyperthyroidism and ophthalmopathy. TCR beta CDR3 region amplification was performed from RNA transcripts. TCR CDR3 underwent first-round RT-PCR with the HTBI primer set. A single record per CDR3 protein comes from TCRdb applying MiXCR to the multiplex PCR reads. The sample shows around 290,000 distinct CDR3 sequences, 15% to 20% of them seen only once. Sequencing input: blood. The receptors shown here come from a woman aged 60-75 years with Graves' ophthalmopathy.

This chain connects TRBV25-1 to TRBJ2-4; D unresolved. CDR1 is MGHDK, CDR2 SYGVNS, per germline. V was cut by 4 bases and J by 4 bases, with 20 bases left in between. The CDR3 is 17 amino acids. The CDR3, as DNA: TGTGCCAGCAGTGCCGTGAATCCTATACCATCTAAAAACATTCAGTACTTC. Translated, it gives CASSAVNPIPSKNIQYF. Full variable domain (rest looked up from reference TRBV25-1 and TRBJ2-4): EADIYQTPRYLVIGTGKKITLECSQTMGHDKMYWYQQDPGMELHLIHYSYGVNSTEKGDLSSESTVSRIRTEHFPLTLESARPSHTSQYLCASSAVNPIPSKNIQYFGAGTRLSVL.

This clonotype was detected many times. This chain links TRBV28 with TRBJ1-1; D may be TRBD1 (5 bases). The ends were cut back, 4 bases at V and 0 bases at J, with 6 bases in the middle. The CDR3 is made up of 13 amino acids. CDR1 is MDHEN, CDR2 SYDVKM, per germline. The CDR3 loop reads CASSWGMNTEAFF. For the CDR3, the DNA is TGTGCCAGCAGTTGGGGGATGAACACTGAAGCTTTCTTT.

This clonotype was seen repeatedly, ten times or more. The chain couples TRBV5-6 to TRBJ1-2; possibly TRBD1 for D (6 bases). Germline loops: CDR1 SGHDT, CDR2 YYEEEE. V was clipped by 4 bases and J by 4 bases, with 17 bases between them. The CDR3 is 15 residues long. CDR3 DNA: TGTGCCAGCAGCCCAGATATATTGGACAGCTATGGCTACACCTTC. It specifies CASSPDILDSYGYTF.

The chain links TRBV12-3 or TRBV12-4 to TRBJ2-1, with 8 bases lining up with TRBD1. The V gene end was trimmed by 7 bases and the J gene end by 7 bases; junction bases not matched to a gene: 9. The CDR3 is 14 amino acids. The CDR3 region is CASNPGTGRNEQFF. In DNA, the CDR3 is TGTGCCAGCAACCCCGGGACAGGTAGAAATGAGCAGTTCTTC.

This clonotype showed up many times. The V call is TRBV7-2, the J call TRBJ1-1, with D possibly TRBD1 on 6 matching bases. V was trimmed by 2 bases and J by 3 bases, leaving 10 bases between them. The CDR3 extends over 14 amino acids. Germline V CDR1 and CDR2: SGHTA, FQGNSA. The CDR3 here is CASSLNPGDTEAFF. The CDR3 coding sequence is TGTGCCAGCAGCTTAAATCCAGGGGACACTGAAGCTTTCTTT.

The sample holds a few counts of this clonotype. V gene TRBV7-6 combines with J gene TRBJ1-5; D gene ambiguous. Trimming removed 0 bases at V and 1 base at J, with 7 bases between. This CDR3 contains 15 residues. Per the germline V gene, CDR1 is SGHVS and CDR2 is FNYEAQ. CDR3 amino acids: CASSLAEGSNQPQHF. CDR3 DNA: TGTGCCAGCAGCTTAGCGGAGGGAAGCAATCAGCCCCAGCATTTT.

This clonotype occurred many times. V and J are TRBV20-1 and TRBJ2-7; possibly TRBD2 for D (5 bases). V was shortened by 2 bases and J by 3 bases, with 11 bases between the two germline ends. This CDR3 spans 13 amino acids. The germline gives CDR1 DFQATT, CDR2 SNEGSKA (reference sequence). The CDR3 DNA is TGCAGTGCTAGACAGGCCCGGGACTACGAGCAGTACTTC. Encoded protein: CSARQARDYEQYF.

This chain links TRBV5-5 with TRBJ1-4; possible D gene TRBD1, 6 bases. Germline V lookup: CDR1 SGHKS, CDR2 YYEKEE (reference sequence). The CDR3 runs to 13 residues. V gave up 4 bases and J gave up 4 bases, with 8 bases separating them. Here the CDR3 DNA reads TGTGCCAGCAGCGGGGGCTTTAATGAAAAACTGTTTTTT. Amino acids: CASSGGFNEKLFF. Based on the CDR3 plus reference TRBV5-5 and TRBJ1-4, the full variable domain is DAGVTQSPTHLIKTRGQQVTLRCSPISGHKSVSWYQQVLGQGPQFIFQYYEKEERGRGNFPDRFSARQFPNYSSELNVNALLLGDSALYLCASSGGFNEKLFFGSGTQLSVL.

This clonotype showed up many times. This chain connects TRBV6-2 or TRBV6-3 to TRBJ2-7; no firm D call. Germline V CDR1 and CDR2: MNHEY, SVGEGT. The CDR3 contains 14 residues. Between the trimmed V and J ends, which lost 6 bases and 7 bases, there was a span of 19 bases. CDR3 residues: CASSYGPRNNEQYF. DNA for the CDR3: TGTGCCAGCAGCTACGGACCGAGGAATAATGAGCAGTACTTC.

This rearrangement joins TRBV20-1 to TRBJ1-2; a weak D match, TRBD1 (5 bases). V was trimmed by 5 bases and J by 8 bases, leaving 27 bases between them. The CDR3 is 16 residues long. Germline CDR1 reads DFQATT; CDR2 reads SNEGSKA (reference sequence). Written as DNA, the CDR3 is TGCAGTGCTGATTGGTTCCGGGGCCGTAAAATGGGGGGCTACACCTTC. This translates into CSADWFRGRKMGGYTF.

This clonotype has a count of ten or more. V and J are TRBV6-2 or TRBV6-3 and TRBJ2-7; the D gene is possibly TRBD2 (6 bases). Germline V CDR1 and CDR2: MNHEY, SVGEGT. CDR3 size: 13 residues. V was pared by 8 bases and J by 1 base, with 12 bases between. The CDR3 sequence: CASGVAGSYEQYF. The DNA for the CDR3 is TGTGCCAGCGGGGTGGCGGGGTCCTACGAGCAGTACTTC.

V gene TRBV7-2 combines with J gene TRBJ2-7; D not resolved. V shed 4 bases and J shed 6 bases, with 10 bases lying between them. In germline, CDR1 is SGHTA, CDR2 FQGNSA. The CDR3 has 12 residues. Here the CDR3 reads CASSSDSGEQYF. CDR3 nucleotides: TGTGCCAGCAGCTCCGATTCGGGCGAGCAGTACTTC.

This clonotype was observed many times. This chain uses TRBV6-2 or TRBV6-3 with TRBJ2-2, with D tentatively TRBD2 (6 bases). The V gene's germline CDR1 is MNHEY and CDR2 SVGEGT. The CDR3 runs to 18 residues. Trimming took off 0 bases at V and 7 bases at J, with 21 bases between the two ends. CDR3 region: CASSYSHLAGPRDGELFF. The DNA for the CDR3 is TGTGCCAGCAGTTACTCCCATCTCGCGGGACCCAGGGACGGGGAGCTGTTTTTT.

This clonotype was picked up one time. V gene TRBV6-4 combines with J gene TRBJ2-2, with D maybe TRBD1 (5 bases). Trimming left V 7 bases short and J 5 bases short, with 17 bases between. Germline V gene lookup returns CDR1 MRHNA and CDR2 SNTAGT. The CDR3 is made up of 15 amino acids. The CDR3 DNA is TGTGCCAGCAAAAATAGGGCAGGGTGGACCGGGGAGCTGTTTTTT. It encodes CASKNRAGWTGELFF.

The table lists this clonotype with a few counts. V usage is TRBV9 and J usage is TRBJ2-6; TRBD2 is a possible D gene (6 bases). Per the germline V gene, CDR1 is SGDLS and CDR2 is YYNGEE. This CDR3 region has 18 residues. V was trimmed by 3 bases and J by 2 bases, leaving 18 bases between them. The CDR3 DNA sequence: TGTGCCAGCAGCGCTCCCAAGGGGCGGGGTACTGGGGCCAACGTCCTGACTTTC. It translates to CASSAPKGRGTGANVLTF.

The sample holds many counts of this clonotype. The chain recombines TRBV20-1 with TRBJ1-1; D ambiguous. Germline lookup yields CDR1 DFQATT and CDR2 SNEGSKA (reference sequence). This CDR3 has 16 amino acids. V was trimmed by 1 base and J by 1 base, leaving 16 bases between them. CDR3 loop: CSARVLGRIGNTEAFF. The CDR3 region has the DNA TGCAGTGCTAGAGTTCTAGGGAGGATTGGGAACACTGAAGCTTTCTTT.

As concerns this clonotype: This may be a read error, as it is one base from a much larger clone. The gene calls are TRBV7-2 and TRBJ1-1; D is ambiguous. Germline V gene data show CDR1 as SGHTA and CDR2 as FQGNSA. Trimming stripped 3 bases from V and 6 bases from J, with 8 bases between. This CDR3 region has 12 residues. In nucleotides, the CDR3 is TGTGCCAGCAGCTTGGACGGTCCTGAAGCTTTCTTT. It encodes CASSLDGPEAFF.

The table lists this clonotype with many counts. The J gene is TRBJ1-5, the V gene TRBV5-1; D possibly corresponds to TRBD1 (6 bases). This CDR3 has 18 amino acids. Trimming took off 4 bases at V and 2 bases at J, with 22 bases between the two ends. CDR1 is SGHRS and CDR2 is YFSETQ in the germline V gene. DNA for the CDR3: TGCGCCAGCAGCCCCGGACGGGGGGCCGGCATGGGCAATCAGCCCCAGCATTTT. Encoded protein: CASSPGRGAGMGNQPQHF. Full variable domain (outside the CDR3, taken from reference TRBV5-1 and TRBJ1-5): KAGVTQTPRYLIKTRGQQVTLSCSPISGHRSVSWYQQTPGQGLQFLFEYFSETQRNKGNFPGRFSGRQFSNSRSEMNVSTLELGDSALYLCASSPGRGAGMGNQPQHFGDGTRLSIL.

In its sample, this clonotype was seen many times. The chain carries TRBV5-6 and TRBJ2-7; D remains ambiguous. The CDR3 loop spans 14 amino acids. Germline CDR1 SGHDT, CDR2 YYEEEE. V was clipped by 1 base and J by 3 bases, with 11 bases between them. The CDR3 is CASSLPGSNYEQYF. CDR3 DNA: TGTGCCAGCAGCTTGCCGGGTTCGAACTACGAGCAGTACTTC.

This clonotype was observed at least ten times. V and J are TRBV15 and TRBJ2-5, with D possibly being TRBD1 (5 bases). The CDR3 length is 13 residues. V lost 3 bases and J 2 bases, leaving 7 bases between the germline ends. Germline loops: CDR1 LNHNV, CDR2 YYDKDF (reference sequence). The CDR3 DNA is TGTGCCACCAGCAGGACAGTTCAAGAGACCCAGTACTTC. Translated: CATSRTVQETQYF.

This clonotype was observed at least ten times. The chain couples TRBV12-3 or TRBV12-4 to TRBJ1-4; D is uncertain. This CDR3 is 14 amino acids long. Trimming left V 2 bases short and J 4 bases short, with 8 bases between. In nucleotides, the CDR3 is TGTGCCAGCAGTTTATACAGTAGTAATGAAAAACTGTTTTTT. Amino acid sequence: CASSLYSSNEKLFF.

This clonotype was detected many times. V gene TRBV12-3 or TRBV12-4 combines with J gene TRBJ2-1, with D possibly matching TRBD2 (6 bases). The V end lost 4 bases, the J end lost 7 bases, and 8 bases lay between the germline ends. The CDR3 is 12 residues long. CDR3 sequence (DNA): TGTGCCAGCAGTTATGCGGGGAATGAGCAGTTCTTC. This translates into CASSYAGNEQFF.

The V and J genes are TRBV5-1 and TRBJ2-5, with 8 nucleotides matching TRBD1. Trimming removed 4 bases from V and 5 bases from J; junction bases left unmatched: 7. The CDR3 consists of 14 residues. Looked up from germline, CDR1 is SGHRS and CDR2 is YFSETQ. In DNA, the CDR3 is TGCGCCAGCAGCGGACAGGGCCGGGGGGAGACCCAGTACTTC. Protein product: CASSGQGRGETQYF.

This clonotype was seen repeatedly, ten times or more. The J gene is TRBJ2-7, the V gene TRBV7-2, with D perhaps TRBD2 (6 bases). V gave up 5 bases and J gave up 0 bases, with 14 bases separating them. CDR1 is SGHTA and CDR2 is FQGNSA in the germline V gene. The CDR3 has 15 amino acids. CDR3 sequence: CASSRLGGFSYEQYF. The CDR3 nucleotides read TGTGCCAGCAGCCGCTTGGGGGGATTCTCCTACGAGCAGTACTTC.

The CDR3 DNA reads TGCAGTGCTGAAAGGACGGTCACAACTTCCTACGAGCAGTACTTC. It specifies CSAERTVTTSYEQYF. The J gene is TRBJ2-7, the V gene TRBV20-1; no reliable D call. Germline V CDR1 and CDR2: DFQATT, SNEGSKA (reference sequence). The CDR3 sequence is 15 residues long. The V end was cut by 5 bases, the J end by 1 base, with 18 bases between.

The sample holds many counts of this clonotype. The chain links TRBV6-1 to TRBJ1-2; D is possibly TRBD1 (5 bases). CDR3 length: 14 residues. The germline CDR1 and CDR2 sequences are MNHNS and SASEGT. Trimming pared 2 bases from V and 2 bases from J, leaving 9 bases between. CDR3 region: CASSEPGMNYGYTF. The CDR3 DNA sequence: TGTGCCAGCAGTGAACCAGGGATGAACTATGGCTACACCTTC.

This clonotype was observed a handful of times. The chain carries TRBV5-1 and TRBJ2-2, with TRBD2 identical over 11 bases. Germline V gives CDR1 SGHRS, CDR2 YFSETQ. The CDR3 contains 18 residues. J lost 3 bases, V lost 0 bases, and 7 bases had no gene match. As DNA, the CDR3 is TGCGCCAGCAGCTTGGATAGCGGGGGGGCCCTTGACACCGGGGAGCTGTTTTTT. This codes for CASSLDSGGALDTGELFF.

In this sample, this clonotype turned up a few times. The chain uses TRBV4-3 and TRBJ1-3, with 8 bases matching TRBD1. CDR1 is LGHNA and CDR2 is YSLEER in the germline V gene. The J segment lost 4 bases and the V segment lost 2 bases, leaving 1 base of the junction unmatched. The CDR3 spans 14 residues. This CDR3 is CASSQRTGGNTIYF. CDR3 DNA sequence: TGCGCCAGCAGCCAACGGACAGGGGGAAACACCATATATTTT.

This clonotype was counted at least ten times. The V gene is TRBV9, the J gene TRBJ1-6; 7 bases agree with TRBD1. Per germline, CDR1 SGDLS and CDR2 YYNGEE. This CDR3 spans 14 amino acids. Losses at the gene ends were 3 bases for V and 8 bases for J; bases not matched to a gene: 5. The DNA of the CDR3 is TGTGCCAGCAGCGGGGGGACAGACTATTCACCCCTCCACTTT. Translation gives CASSGGTDYSPLHF.

This clonotype was seen many times. V is TRBV7-2 and J is TRBJ2-1, with 7 bases lining up with TRBD2. J gave up 6 bases and V 0 bases, and 8 bases lay outside the gene matches. The germline CDR1 and CDR2 sequences are SGHTA and FQGNSA. The CDR3 is 16 amino acids. The CDR3 reads CASSLAGGGTLNEQFF. The CDR3 coding sequence is TGTGCCAGCAGCTTAGCTGGGGGAGGGACCCTCAATGAGCAGTTCTTC.